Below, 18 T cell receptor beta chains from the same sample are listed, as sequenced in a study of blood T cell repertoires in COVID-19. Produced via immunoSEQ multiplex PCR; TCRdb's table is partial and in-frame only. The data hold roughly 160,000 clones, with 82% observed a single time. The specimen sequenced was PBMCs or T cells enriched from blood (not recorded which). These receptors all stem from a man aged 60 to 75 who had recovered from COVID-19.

The CDR3 region has the DNA TGTGCTAGTGGTTTGTCCCCGACAGGGGATGACACCGGGGAGCTGTTTTTT. This encodes CASGLSPTGDDTGELFF. The chain has TRBV12-5 and TRBJ2-2; 8 bases are a match to TRBD1. CDR1 is LGHNT, CDR2 FRNRAP, per germline. With V trimmed by 2 bases and J by 3 bases, 8 bases remained unmatched. This CDR3 has 17 amino acids.

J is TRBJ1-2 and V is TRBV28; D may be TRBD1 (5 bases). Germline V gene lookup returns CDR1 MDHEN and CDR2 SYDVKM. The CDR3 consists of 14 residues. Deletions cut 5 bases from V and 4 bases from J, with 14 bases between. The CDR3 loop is CASSRDPAGYGYTF. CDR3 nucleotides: TGTGCCAGCAGTAGGGACCCAGCGGGCTATGGCTACACCTTC.

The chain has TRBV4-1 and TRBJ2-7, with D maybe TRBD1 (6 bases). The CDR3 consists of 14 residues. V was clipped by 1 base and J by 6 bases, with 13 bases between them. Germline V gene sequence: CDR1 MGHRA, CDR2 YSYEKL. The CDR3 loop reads CASSQGGGRREQYF. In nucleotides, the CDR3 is TGCGCCAGCAGCCAAGGTGGGGGCCGCCGCGAGCAGTACTTC.

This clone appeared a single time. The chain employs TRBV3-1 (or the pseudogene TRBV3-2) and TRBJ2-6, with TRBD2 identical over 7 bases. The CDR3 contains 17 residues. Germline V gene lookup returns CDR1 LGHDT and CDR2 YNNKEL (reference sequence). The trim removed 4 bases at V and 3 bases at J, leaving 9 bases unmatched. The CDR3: CASSPGYGGNGANVLTF. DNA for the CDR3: TGTGCCAGCAGCCCGGGATACGGGGGGAATGGGGCCAACGTCCTGACTTTC.

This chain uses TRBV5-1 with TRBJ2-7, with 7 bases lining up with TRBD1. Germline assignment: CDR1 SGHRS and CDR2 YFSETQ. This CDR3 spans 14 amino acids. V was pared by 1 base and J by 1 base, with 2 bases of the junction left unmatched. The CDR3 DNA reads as TGCGCCAGCAGCTTGACAGGGGTTTCCTACGAGCAGTACTTC. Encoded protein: CASSLTGVSYEQYF.

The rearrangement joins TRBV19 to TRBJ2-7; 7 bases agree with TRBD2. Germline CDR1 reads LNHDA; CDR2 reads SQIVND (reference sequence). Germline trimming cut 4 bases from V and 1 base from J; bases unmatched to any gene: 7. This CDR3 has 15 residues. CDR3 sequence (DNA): TGTGCCAGTAGTACCTTTGGGGGGGGTTCCTACGAGCAGTACTTC. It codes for CASSTFGGGSYEQYF.

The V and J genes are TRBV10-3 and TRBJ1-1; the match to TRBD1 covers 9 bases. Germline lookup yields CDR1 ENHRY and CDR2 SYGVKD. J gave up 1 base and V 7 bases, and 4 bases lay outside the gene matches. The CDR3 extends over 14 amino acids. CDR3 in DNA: TGTGCCATCACATGGGACAGGGCGAACACTGAAGCTTTCTTT. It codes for CAITWDRANTEAFF.

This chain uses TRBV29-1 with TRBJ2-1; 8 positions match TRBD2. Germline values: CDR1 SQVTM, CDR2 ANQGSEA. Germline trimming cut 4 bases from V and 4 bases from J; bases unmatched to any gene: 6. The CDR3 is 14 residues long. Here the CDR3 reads CSVGVSGVYNEQFF. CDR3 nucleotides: TGCAGCGTTGGAGTTAGCGGGGTATACAATGAGCAGTTCTTC.

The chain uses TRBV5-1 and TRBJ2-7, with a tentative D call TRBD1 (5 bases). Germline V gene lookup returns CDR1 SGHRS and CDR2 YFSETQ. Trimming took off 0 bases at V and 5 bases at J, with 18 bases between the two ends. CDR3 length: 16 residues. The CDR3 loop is CASSLAVSRVADEQYF. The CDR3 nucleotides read TGCGCCAGCAGCTTGGCCGTTTCCAGGGTGGCAGACGAGCAGTACTTC.

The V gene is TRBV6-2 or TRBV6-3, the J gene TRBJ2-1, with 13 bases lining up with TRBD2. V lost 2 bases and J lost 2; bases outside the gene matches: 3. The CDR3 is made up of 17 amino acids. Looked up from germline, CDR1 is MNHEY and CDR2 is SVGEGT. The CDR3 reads CASSYPTSGRAYNEQFF. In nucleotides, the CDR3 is TGTGCCAGCAGTTACCCAACTAGCGGGAGGGCCTACAATGAGCAGTTCTTC.

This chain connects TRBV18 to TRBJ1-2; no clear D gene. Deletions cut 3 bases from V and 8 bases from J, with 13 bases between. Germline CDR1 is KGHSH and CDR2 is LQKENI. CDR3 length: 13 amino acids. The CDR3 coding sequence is TGTGCCAGCTCACCCGATGTAATCCAGGGCTACACCTTC. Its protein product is CASSPDVIQGYTF.

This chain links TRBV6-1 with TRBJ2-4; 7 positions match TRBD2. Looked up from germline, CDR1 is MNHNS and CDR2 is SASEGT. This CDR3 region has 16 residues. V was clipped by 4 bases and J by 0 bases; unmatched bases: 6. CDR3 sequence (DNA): TGTGCCAGCAGTGGGGGAGGGCGACTAGCCAAAAACATTCAGTACTTC. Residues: CASSGGGRLAKNIQYF.

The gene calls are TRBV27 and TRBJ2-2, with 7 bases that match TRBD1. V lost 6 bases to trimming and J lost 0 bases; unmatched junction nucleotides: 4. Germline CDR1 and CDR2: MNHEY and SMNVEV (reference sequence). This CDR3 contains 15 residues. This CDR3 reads CASSWDSANTGELFF. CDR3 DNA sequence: TGTGCCAGCAGCTGGGACAGCGCGAACACCGGGGAGCTGTTTTTT.

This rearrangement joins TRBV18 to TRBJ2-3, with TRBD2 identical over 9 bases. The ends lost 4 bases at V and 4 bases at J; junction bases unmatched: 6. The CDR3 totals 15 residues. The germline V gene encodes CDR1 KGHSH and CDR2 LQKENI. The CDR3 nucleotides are TGTGCCAGCTCACATAGCGGGAGTGGGGCAGATACGCAGTATTTT. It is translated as CASSHSGSGADTQYF. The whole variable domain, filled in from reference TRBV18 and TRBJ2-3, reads NAGVMQNPRHLVRRRGQEARLRCSPMKGHSHVYWYRQLPEEGLKFMVYLQKENIIDESGMPKERFSAEFPKEGPSILRIQQVVRGDSAAYFCASSHSGSGADTQYFGPGTRLTVL.

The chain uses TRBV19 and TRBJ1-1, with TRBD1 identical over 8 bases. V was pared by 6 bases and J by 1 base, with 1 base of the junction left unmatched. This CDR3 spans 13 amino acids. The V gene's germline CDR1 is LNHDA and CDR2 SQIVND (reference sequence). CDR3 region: CASRTGGNTEAFF. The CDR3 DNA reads TGTGCCAGTAGAACAGGGGGGAACACTGAAGCTTTCTTT.

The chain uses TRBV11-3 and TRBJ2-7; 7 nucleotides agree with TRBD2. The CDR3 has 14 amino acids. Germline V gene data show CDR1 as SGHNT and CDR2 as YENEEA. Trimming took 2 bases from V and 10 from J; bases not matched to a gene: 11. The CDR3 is CASSLNVQAGIQYF. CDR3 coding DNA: TGTGCCAGCAGCTTAAATGTGCAAGCGGGAATCCAGTACTTC.

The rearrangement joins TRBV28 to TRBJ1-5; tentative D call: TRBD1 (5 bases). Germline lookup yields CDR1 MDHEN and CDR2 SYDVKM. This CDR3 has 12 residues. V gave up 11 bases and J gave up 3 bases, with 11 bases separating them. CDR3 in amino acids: CAARGFNQPQHF. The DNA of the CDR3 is TGTGCCGCTAGGGGATTCAATCAGCCCCAGCATTTT.

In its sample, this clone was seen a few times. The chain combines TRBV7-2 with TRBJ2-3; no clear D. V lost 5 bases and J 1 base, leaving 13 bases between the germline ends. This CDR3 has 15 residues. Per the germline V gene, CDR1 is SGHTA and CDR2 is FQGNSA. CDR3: CASSAQSHRTDTQYF. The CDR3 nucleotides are TGTGCCAGCAGCGCACAGAGTCATCGCACAGATACGCAGTATTTT. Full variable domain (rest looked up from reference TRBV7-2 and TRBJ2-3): GAGVSQSPSNKVTEKGKDVELRCDPISGHTALYWYRQSLGQGLEFLIYFQGNSAPDKSGLPSDRFSAERTGGSVSTLTIQRTQQEDSAVYLCASSAQSHRTDTQYFGPGTRLTVL.